A single sample is the source of the 26 T cell receptor beta chains below, sequenced in a study of blood T cell repertoires in COVID-19. Assay: immunoSEQ multiplex PCR; the TCRdb copy retains only in-frame clones and omits some. The sample holds some 260,000 clones, around 89% seen once. The sequencing input was peripheral blood. The source of these receptors is a woman aged 25-40 years with COVID-19, enrolled during active disease.

The chain uses TRBV15 and TRBJ1-3; tentative D call: TRBD1 (5 bases). The germline gives CDR1 LNHNV, CDR2 YYDKDF (reference sequence). V lost 4 bases and J 3 bases, leaving 22 bases between the germline ends. CDR3 size: 18 residues. CDR3: CATSTRASAGVGGNTIYF. The CDR3 nucleotides read TGTGCCACCAGCACAAGGGCCTCGGCGGGGGTGGGTGGAAACACCATATATTTT.

The chain recombines TRBV5-1 with TRBJ1-2, with D perhaps matching TRBD1 (6 bases). Germline CDR1 and CDR2: SGHRS and YFSETQ. Trimming stripped 3 bases from V and 2 bases from J, with 17 bases between. The CDR3 is 16 residues long. This CDR3 is CASSYRLTGSNYGYTF. CDR3 coding DNA: TGCGCCAGCAGCTACAGACTTACAGGGTCCAACTATGGCTACACCTTC. The variable domain in full, completed from reference TRBV5-1 and TRBJ1-2, reads KAGVTQTPRYLIKTRGQQVTLSCSPISGHRSVSWYQQTPGQGLQFLFEYFSETQRNKGNFPGRFSGRQFSNSRSEMNVSTLELGDSALYLCASSYRLTGSNYGYTFGSGTRLTVV.

The gene calls are TRBV15 and TRBJ1-1; 9 nucleotides line up with TRBD1. There are 14 residues in the CDR3. Germline CDR1 reads LNHNV; CDR2 reads YYDKDF (reference sequence). Losses at the gene ends were 0 bases for V and 11 bases for J; bases not matched to a gene: 7. The CDR3 sequence is CATSRDGQGRRAFF. The CDR3 bases are TGTGCCACCAGCAGAGACGGACAGGGGAGAAGGGCTTTCTTT.

V gene TRBV5-8 combines with J gene TRBJ2-5; a possible D gene is TRBD1 (6 bases). The CDR3 length is 16 residues. V lost 0 bases to trimming and J lost 2 bases, with 14 bases between them. Germline V lookup: CDR1 SGHTS, CDR2 YDEGEE. CDR3 in amino acids: CASSLGAGRGQETQYF. For the CDR3, the DNA is TGTGCCAGCAGCTTGGGAGCAGGCAGGGGACAAGAGACCCAGTACTTC.

The sample holds one count of this clone. The J gene is TRBJ2-2, the V gene TRBV4-3; the match to TRBD1 covers 7 bases. This CDR3 has 17 residues. Per germline, CDR1 LGHNA and CDR2 YSLEER. With 2 bases clipped from V and 5 bases from J, the junction kept 11 bases outside the gene matches. The CDR3 loop reads CASSQQRQGRVTGELFF. The CDR3 DNA reads as TGCGCCAGCAGCCAACAGCGACAGGGACGAGTAACCGGGGAGCTGTTTTTT.

V and J are TRBV13 and TRBJ2-1; the D is unclear. The CDR3 spans 12 residues. Trimming stripped 3 bases from V and 9 bases from J, with 9 bases between. The germline gives CDR1 PRHDT, CDR2 FYEKMQ (reference sequence). CDR3 sequence (DNA): TGTGCCAGCAGCTTTAAGCTCGGTGAGCAGTTCTTC. Amino acid sequence: CASSFKLGEQFF.

V and J are TRBV2 and TRBJ2-2; D might be TRBD1 (6 bases). The CDR3 runs to 16 residues. V was pared by 6 bases and J by 3 bases, with 17 bases between. The germline CDR1 and CDR2 sequences are SNHLY and FYNNEI. The CDR3 region is CASRIDLGADTGELFF. Written as DNA, the CDR3 is TGTGCCAGCAGGATTGACCTGGGGGCCGACACCGGGGAGCTGTTTTTT.

The V gene is TRBV11-3, the J gene TRBJ1-1, with 7 bases aligning to TRBD1. The germline V gene encodes CDR1 SGHNT and CDR2 YENEEA. Trimming cost V 4 bases and J 6 bases; bases outside gene matches: 2. The CDR3 loop spans 12 amino acids. The CDR3: CASSWDRAEAFF. In DNA, the CDR3 is TGTGCCAGCAGCTGGGACAGAGCTGAAGCTTTCTTT.

This chain joins TRBV19 and TRBJ1-5, with D perhaps TRBD1 (6 bases). The CDR3 extends over 15 amino acids. Per germline, CDR1 LNHDA and CDR2 SQIVND (reference sequence). Between the trimmed V and J ends, which lost 3 bases and 6 bases, there was a span of 15 bases. The CDR3 spells CASSMLDRGSQPQHF. The DNA for the CDR3 is TGTGCCAGTAGTATGCTGGACAGAGGAAGTCAGCCCCAGCATTTT.

Only one count was recorded for this clone. The chain is built from TRBV4-3 and TRBJ2-5; TRBD1 agrees at 7 bases. The CDR3 loop spans 15 amino acids. The trim removed 0 bases at V and 8 bases at J, leaving 9 bases unmatched. Germline V gene data show CDR1 as LGHNA and CDR2 as YSLEER. CDR3 sequence reads: CASSQDLQGPNTQYF. The DNA for the CDR3 is TGCGCCAGCAGCCAAGATTTACAGGGGCCGAATACCCAGTACTTC.

The chain employs TRBV7-2 and TRBJ1-5; weak D call: TRBD1 (6 bases). The CDR3 loop spans 14 amino acids. V lost 4 bases, J lost 6 bases, and 13 bases lay in between. CDR1 is SGHTA and CDR2 is FQGNSA in the germline V gene. The CDR3 loop is CASSSQGVGQPQHF. CDR3 DNA: TGTGCCAGCAGCTCACAGGGAGTCGGTCAGCCCCAGCATTTT.

The chain carries TRBV28 and TRBJ1-1, with a weak D call TRBD1 (6 bases). The V gene lost 6 bases and the J gene lost 1 base, with 15 bases spanning the gap. CDR1 is MDHEN and CDR2 is SYDVKM in the germline V gene. The CDR3 sequence is 15 residues long. This CDR3 reads CASRPRGTPNTEAFF. The CDR3 nucleotides read TGTGCCAGCAGACCCCGAGGGACACCGAACACTGAAGCTTTCTTT.

V is TRBV27 and J is TRBJ1-6, with D uncertain. Germline V gene sequence: CDR1 MNHEY, CDR2 SMNVEV (reference sequence). The CDR3 consists of 15 residues. Between the trimmed V and J ends, which lost 3 bases and 10 bases, there was a span of 16 bases. CDR3 residues: CASSFGLGGNSPLHF. The CDR3 region has the DNA TGTGCCAGCAGTTTTGGTCTCGGAGGGAACTCACCCCTCCACTTT.

This chain links TRBV10-3 with TRBJ1-4; 7 bases line up with TRBD1. Germline assignment: CDR1 ENHRY and CDR2 SYGVKD. This CDR3 spans 14 amino acids. J gave up 8 bases and V 4 bases, and 7 bases lay outside the gene matches. CDR3 region: CAISVDRDGEKLFF. The CDR3 DNA follows: TGTGCCATCAGTGTCGACAGGGACGGAGAAAAACTGTTTTTT.

The chain carries TRBV19 and TRBJ2-7, with D perhaps TRBD1 (7 bases). Germline assignment: CDR1 LNHDA and CDR2 SQIVND (reference sequence). The V and J ends lost 3 bases and 1 base respectively, with 13 bases between them. CDR3 length: 15 amino acids. CDR3 loop: CASSIGRGRSYEQYV. DNA of the CDR3: TGTGCCAGTAGTATCGGCAGGGGGAGGTCCTACGAGCAGTACGTC.

This chain joins TRBV19 and TRBJ2-3, with D possibly TRBD2 on 5 matching bases. The CDR3 covers 14 residues. Trimming cost V 3 bases and J 6 bases, with 13 bases left between them. Per germline, CDR1 LNHDA and CDR2 SQIVND (reference sequence). The CDR3 nucleotides read TGTGCCAGTAGTATTCCTGGGGAGAAGGATACGCAGTATTTT. Protein product: CASSIPGEKDTQYF.

This chain's CDR3 is CASSSPGGAGNYGYTF. CDR3 bases: TGTGCCAGCAGCTCCCCAGGGGGCGCGGGTAACTATGGCTACACCTTC. The chain carries TRBV5-6 and TRBJ1-2, with 8 bases lining up with TRBD1. This CDR3 is 16 amino acids long. After removal of 3 bases from V and 1 base from J, the junction contained 8 bases not matched to a gene. Germline loops: CDR1 SGHDT, CDR2 YYEEEE.

The genes are TRBV10-3 and TRBJ1-3; D gene unclear. CDR1 is ENHRY and CDR2 is SYGVKD in the germline V gene. V shed 0 bases and J shed 4 bases, with 16 bases lying between them. This CDR3 is built from 17 residues. The chain's CDR3 is CAISESITWASGNTIYF. The CDR3 DNA reads as TGTGCCATCAGTGAGTCGATAACCTGGGCCTCGGGAAACACCATATATTTT.

This clone was seen a single time. The chain recombines TRBV20-1 with TRBJ1-2; D is unresolved. V dropped 2 bases and J dropped 6 bases, with 7 bases sitting between them. Germline-derived CDR1 and CDR2 are DFQATT and SNEGSKA (reference sequence). This CDR3 spans 11 amino acids. The DNA of the CDR3 is TGCAGTGCTAGACCCTTTGATGGCTACACCTTC. Residues: CSARPFDGYTF.

The chain carries TRBV7-8 and TRBJ2-5; 9 bases fit TRBD1. The ends lost 4 bases at V and 5 bases at J; junction bases unmatched: 11. The V gene's germline CDR1 is SGHVS and CDR2 FQNEAQ. CDR3 length: 16 residues. CDR3 sequence: CASSSAGQGVGETQYF. CDR3 DNA sequence: TGTGCCAGCAGCTCTGCGGGACAGGGAGTAGGGGAGACCCAGTACTTC.

This chain uses TRBV9 with TRBJ2-3; tentatively, D is TRBD1 (6 bases). The CDR3 is 16 amino acids. CDR1 and CDR2 (germline): SGDLS, YYNGEE. V shed 4 bases and J shed 2 bases, with 17 bases lying between them. CDR3 nucleotides: TGTGCCAGCAGCCCCGAGGGGGACGGGGACACAGATACGCAGTATTTT. Translating gives CASSPEGDGDTDTQYF.

The chain couples TRBV12-2 to TRBJ1-6. TRBV12-2 is reported as a pseudogene. CDR3 length: 11 residues. The CDR3 region is CASRFSPPLHF. The CDR3 coding sequence is TGTGCAAGTCGCTTCTCCCCACCCCTCCACTTT.

The chain uses TRBV28 and TRBJ2-7; 11 bases line up with TRBD2. The CDR3 length is 17 residues. Germline assignment: CDR1 MDHEN and CDR2 SYDVKM. Unmatched junction bases numbered 13, after V lost 4 bases and J lost 5 bases. The CDR3 here is CASSSSKISGRANEQYV. The CDR3 nucleotides are TGTGCCAGCAGTTCCTCCAAAATTAGCGGGAGGGCCAACGAGCAGTACGTC.

The rearrangement uses TRBV6-4 and TRBJ2-2; D is unresolved. The CDR3 contains 16 residues. Trimming removed 2 bases from V and 1 base from J, with 11 bases in between. Germline V gene lookup returns CDR1 MRHNA and CDR2 SNTAGT. The CDR3 region has the DNA TGTGCCAGCAGTGACCATTTTACGGGGAACACCGGGGAGCTGTTTTTT. It encodes CASSDHFTGNTGELFF.

V and J are TRBV19 and TRBJ2-5; TRBD1 matches at 10 bases. J was trimmed by 5 bases and V by 4 bases; bases with no gene match: 7. The CDR3 totals 15 residues. Germline V gene sequence: CDR1 LNHDA, CDR2 SQIVND (reference sequence). This CDR3 is CASSNGQGGPETQYF. The DNA of the CDR3 is TGTGCCAGTAGTAACGGACAGGGGGGACCGGAGACCCAGTACTTC. Based on the CDR3 plus reference TRBV19 and TRBJ2-5, the full variable domain is DGGITQSPKYLFRKEGQNVTLSCEQNLNHDAMYWYRQDPGQGLRLIYYSQIVNDFQKGDIAEGYSVSREKKESFPLTVTSAQKNPTAFYLCASSNGQGGPETQYFGPGTRLLVL.

This clone showed up just once. CDR3: CASSYIPADNEQFF. For the CDR3, the DNA is TGTGCCAGCAGTTACATTCCTGCGGACAATGAGCAGTTCTTC. The rearrangement links TRBV6-2 or TRBV6-3 to TRBJ2-1; D unclear. CDR1 MNHEY and CDR2 SVGEGT come from the germline V gene. The CDR3 loop spans 14 amino acids. V was shortened by 2 bases and J by 5 bases, with 10 bases between the two germline ends.